The source of this T cell receptor beta chain is a study of blood T cell repertoires in COVID-19. As for the study in general: The origin of the acute and convalescent COVID-19 samples was the United States, Italy and Spain. T cells, B-cell-depleted T cells, or PBMCs supplied cDNA or gDNA.

In the authors' methods: Amplification from reference gene primers served as the basis for estimated nucleated cell counts. The assay was immunoSEQ multiplex PCR, and TCRdb's table has in-frame clones only and misses some. That table furnishes V, J and clone size, whereas the DNA furnished D and trimming. The repertoire has 70,000 to 80,000 clones, around 85% of them found once; the top ten carry roughly 35%. In germline, CDR1 is SGHVS, CDR2 FQNEAQ. The CDR3 length is 15 residues. With V trimmed by 6 bases and J by 0 bases, 2 bases remained unmatched. Sequenced: peripheral blood. V is TRBV7-8 and J is TRBJ1-3; TRBD1 agrees at 10 bases. This TCR was recovered from a woman older than 75 with active or convalescent COVID-19. The CDR3: CASSRQGASGNTIYF. The CDR3, as DNA: TGTGCCAGCAGTCGACAGGGGGCCTCTGGAAACACCATATATTTT.